This T cell receptor (beta chain) emerged from a study of OX40 agonist ivuxolimab in advanced cancers. TCRdb's copy holds only in-frame clones and misses some; the assay was immunoSEQ multiplex PCR. The sample contains under 75,000 clones, around 85% of which appear only once. CDR3 length: 13 residues. The V end was cut by 3 bases, the J end by 9 bases, with 12 bases between. Per the germline V gene, CDR1 is KGHSH and CDR2 is LQKENI. This clone has at least ten counts. This material consisted of CD4+ or CD8+ T cells sorted from blood, taken in a trial of the OX40 agonist ivuxolimab. This TCR was recovered from an adult with an advanced solid tumor such as melanoma, head and neck, liver or kidney cancer. This chain uses TRBV18 with TRBJ1-5; a possible D gene is TRBD1 (5 bases). This CDR3 reads CASSPGRQWPQHF. DNA of the CDR3: TGTGCCAGCTCACCGGGACGGCAATGGCCCCAGCATTTT.